One and the same sample provided the 2 T cell receptor beta chains below, sequenced in a study of T cell changes during pregnancy in multiple sclerosis. The repertoire was sequenced with immunoSEQ multiplex PCR; TCRdb's copy has only in-frame clones and lacks some. Of some 60,000 clones listed, 90% were seen once; the top ten hold more than 2%. This sample comprised peripheral blood, obtained in the first trimester of pregnancy. These receptor sequences come from a female donor in good health, enrolled as a control in a pregnancy study.

The chain links TRBV19 to TRBJ2-5; TRBD2 matches at 11 bases. The V and J ends lost 2 bases and 0 bases, in that order; junction bases with no gene match: 11. This CDR3 is 19 amino acids long. Germline loops: CDR1 LNHDA, CDR2 SQIVND (reference sequence). The chain's CDR3 is CASSITPKSSGRHQETQYF. The CDR3 DNA reads as TGTGCCAGTAGTATAACCCCCAAATCTAGCGGGAGGCACCAAGAGACCCAGTACTTC. Filled out from reference TRBV19 and TRBJ2-5, the complete variable domain reads DGGITQSPKYLFRKEGQNVTLSCEQNLNHDAMYWYRQDPGQGLRLIYYSQIVNDFQKGDIAEGYSVSREKKESFPLTVTSAQKNPTAFYLCASSITPKSSGRHQETQYFGPGTRLLVL.

This chain connects TRBV9 to TRBJ2-2; D ambiguous. This CDR3 is built from 17 residues. V lost 0 bases, J lost 0 bases, and 12 bases lay in between. The germline gives CDR1 SGDLS, CDR2 YYNGEE. The CDR3 protein is CASSVVAPTSNTGELFF. The CDR3, as DNA: TGTGCCAGCAGCGTAGTCGCCCCCACTTCGAACACCGGGGAGCTGTTTTTT.